The 19 T cell receptor beta chains presented below share a single source sample, sequenced in a study of long-term antiretroviral therapy in people with HIV. Assay version v3.0 of immunoSEQ was used, and it was run at survey level. Produced via immunoSEQ multiplex PCR; TCRdb's table is partial and in-frame only. The data contain 30,000 to 35,000 clones, roughly 85% of them seen just once; the ten biggest clones take up over 6.5%. The sequences come from unsorted PBMCs, collected 0.4 years before starting antiretroviral therapy. These receptor sequences come from a man aged 18-30 years with HIV.

This clone has just a few counts. The chain carries TRBV30 and TRBJ2-7, with a possible D match to TRBD1 (6 bases). CDR3 length: 12 residues. V lost 2 bases and J lost 6, with 11 bases in between. Germline CDR1 GTSNPN, CDR2 SVGIG (reference sequence). Here the CDR3 reads CAWSRQAGEQYF. DNA of the CDR3: TGTGCCTGGAGTCGACAGGCTGGCGAGCAGTACTTC.

The chain joins TRBV29-1 to TRBJ2-7; D assignment may be TRBD1 or TRBD2 (6 bases each). The CDR3 consists of 13 residues. V dropped 5 bases and J dropped 0 bases, with 11 bases sitting between them. CDR1 and CDR2 (germline): SQVTM, ANQGSEA. The CDR3 is CSVMGGSSYEQYF. In DNA form, the CDR3 reads TGCAGCGTTATGGGGGGCAGCTCCTACGAGCAGTACTTC.

The chain uses TRBV19 and TRBJ1-5; 10 nucleotides match TRBD1. V dropped 5 bases and J dropped 7; count of bases not matched to a gene: 5. The CDR3 spans 14 residues. Germline CDR1 reads LNHDA; CDR2 reads SQIVND (reference sequence). DNA of the CDR3: TGTGCCAGTAGTGACGGACAGGGGGACCAGCCCCAGCATTTT. Its translation is CASSDGQGDQPQHF.

The V gene is TRBV5-1, the J gene TRBJ2-5, with D unresolved. The CDR3 is 13 residues long. Looked up from germline, CDR1 is SGHRS and CDR2 is YFSETQ. V shed 2 bases and J shed 1 base, with 6 bases lying between them. For the CDR3, the DNA is TGCGCCAGCAGCTTCAATTTCCAAGAGACCCAGTACTTC. The encoded protein is CASSFNFQETQYF.

This clone was seen only a few times. The V call is TRBV6-1, the J call TRBJ2-7; unclear D gene. The V gene lost 1 base and the J gene lost 2 bases, with 6 bases spanning the gap. There are 13 residues in the CDR3. Germline CDR1 reads MNHNS; CDR2 reads SASEGT. The CDR3 DNA reads TGTGCCAGCAGTGAAGATTTAACCTACGAGCAGTACTTC. Translating gives CASSEDLTYEQYF.

The rearrangement uses TRBV28 and TRBJ2-3; the D is unclear. CDR1 is MDHEN, CDR2 SYDVKM, per germline. Trimming left V 4 bases short and J 0 bases short, with 5 bases between. CDR3 length: 13 amino acids. CDR3 DNA: TGTGCCAGCAGTTCCGGGAGCACAGATACGCAGTATTTT. Its protein product is CASSSGSTDTQYF.

This rearrangement joins TRBV10-3 to TRBJ2-7; 16 bases line up with TRBD2. Losses at the gene ends were 6 bases for V and 2 bases for J; bases not matched to a gene: 13. The CDR3 is made up of 19 amino acids. The germline V gene encodes CDR1 ENHRY and CDR2 SYGVKD. DNA for the CDR3: TGTGCCATCAGACCGGGACTAGCGGGAGGGCCGGGGTCGACCTACGAGCAGTACTTC. It encodes CAIRPGLAGGPGSTYEQYF.

Comment on this clone: The same CDR3 also results from other DNA sequences found in this sample. V and J are TRBV7-8 and TRBJ2-2; TRBD1 or TRBD2 may be the D gene (6 bases each). The CDR3 consists of 16 residues. V lost 1 base to trimming and J lost 5 bases, with 14 bases between them. The germline V gene has CDR1 SGHVS and CDR2 FQNEAQ. In DNA form, the CDR3 reads TGTGCCAGCAGCTTAGAGGGGGGCAGGGGTACCGGGGAGCTGTTTTTT. Its protein is CASSLEGGRGTGELFF.

The chain recombines TRBV19 with TRBJ2-2, with D perhaps TRBD2 (7 bases). In germline, CDR1 is LNHDA, CDR2 SQIVND (reference sequence). The CDR3 runs 15 residues. V was clipped by 4 bases and J by 6 bases, with 15 bases between them. In nucleotides, the CDR3 is TGTGCCAGTAGTACTAGCGGAGGGGGAGCCGGGGAGCTGTTTTTT. Protein: CASSTSGGGAGELFF.

The genes are TRBV21-1 and TRBJ1-4; TRBD1 is the table's D call, not checked against the DNA. TRBV21-1 is a documented pseudogene. This CDR3 is built from 14 residues. CDR3 sequence reads: CASSKTGHNEKLFF. The CDR3 DNA follows: TGTGCCAGCAGCAAAACAGGACATAATGAAAAACTGTTTTTT.

The V and J genes are TRBV5-4 and TRBJ2-5; no clear D. Germline lookup yields CDR1 SGHNT and CDR2 YYREEE (reference sequence). The germline V and J ends were trimmed by 0 bases and 1 base, with 7 bases remaining between them. The CDR3 loop spans 14 amino acids. The CDR3 region is CASSLAQAQETQYF. The CDR3 region has the DNA TGTGCCAGCAGCTTGGCGCAGGCCCAAGAGACCCAGTACTTC.

CDR3 loop: CASSVGTGTYEQYF. DNA for the CDR3: TGTGCCAGCAGCGTAGGGACAGGAACCTACGAGCAGTACTTC. V gene TRBV9 combines with J gene TRBJ2-7; 7 bases map to TRBD1. The CDR3 length is 14 residues. Germline CDR1 SGDLS, CDR2 YYNGEE. J was trimmed by 2 bases and V by 0 bases; bases with no gene match: 2.

V usage is TRBV2 and J usage is TRBJ1-2; no reliable D call. Between the trimmed V and J ends, which lost 10 bases and 7 bases, there was a span of 19 bases. The CDR3 length is 13 residues. Germline CDR1 and CDR2: SNHLY and FYNNEI. CDR3 protein: CATPGQIHRGYTF. The CDR3 DNA is TGTGCCACCCCTGGGCAAATTCATCGTGGCTACACCTTC.

The count of this clone is one. The chain couples TRBV6-5 to TRBJ2-7; D is tentatively TRBD1 or TRBD2 (5 bases each). V lost 7 bases and J lost 5, with 15 bases in between. The CDR3 is made up of 13 amino acids. The V gene's germline CDR1 is MNHEY and CDR2 SVGAGI. The CDR3 DNA is TGTGCCAGCATTCTCGGACCGGGACACGAGCAGTACTTC. Its protein is CASILGPGHEQYF.

The V gene is TRBV7-2, the J gene TRBJ2-1; no clear D gene. Deletions cut 2 bases from V and 3 bases from J, with 5 bases between. CDR3 length: 13 amino acids. Germline loops: CDR1 SGHTA, CDR2 FQGNSA. Here the CDR3 reads CASSLSDYNEQFF. In DNA form, the CDR3 reads TGTGCCAGCAGCTTATCGGACTACAATGAGCAGTTCTTC.

This chain connects TRBV29-1 to TRBJ1-1, with D maybe TRBD1 (5 bases). Trimming cost V 3 bases and J 1 base, with 9 bases left between them. Looked up from germline, CDR1 is SQVTM and CDR2 is ANQGSEA. This CDR3 comprises 13 residues. The CDR3 loop is CSVEAGPNTEAFF. As DNA, the CDR3 is TGCAGCGTTGAGGCAGGGCCGAACACTGAAGCTTTCTTT. Complete variable domain (other parts from reference TRBV29-1 and TRBJ1-1): SAVISQKPSRDICQRGTSLTIQCQVDSQVTMMFWYRQQPGQSLTLIATANQGSEATYESGFVIDKFPISRPNLTFSTLTVSNMSPEDSSIYLCSVEAGPNTEAFFGQGTRLTVV.

This clone occurred a few times. The chain has TRBV2 and TRBJ1-1, with a tentative D call TRBD1 (5 bases). V lost 7 bases to trimming and J lost 11 bases, with 17 bases between them. The CDR3 has 12 amino acids. CDR1 and CDR2 from the germline V gene are SNHLY and FYNNEI. The CDR3 spells CASNAGNHFAFF. CDR3 sequence (DNA): TGTGCCAGCAACGCAGGGAATCATTTCGCTTTCTTT.

The V and J genes are TRBV11-2 and TRBJ2-3, with 9 nucleotides matching TRBD2. Germline V lookup: CDR1 SGHAT, CDR2 FQNNGV. CDR3 length: 18 amino acids. The V and J ends lost 6 bases and 1 base, in that order; junction bases with no gene match: 14. The CDR3 coding sequence is TGTGCCAGCAGTCTCGGACTAGCGCGAGCCGCTCGCACAGATACGCAGTATTTT. Amino acids: CASSLGLARAARTDTQYF.

The chain carries TRBV5-8 and TRBJ1-5; tentative D call: TRBD1 (5 bases). V lost 2 bases and J lost 7, with 13 bases in between. The CDR3 spans 14 residues. Per the germline V gene, CDR1 is SGHTS and CDR2 is YDEGEE. The CDR3 nucleotides are TGTGCCAGCAGCTTCGTAGGGGCTGGCCAGCCCCAGCATTTT. Residues: CASSFVGAGQPQHF.